Listed here are 17 T cell receptor beta chains from one sample, sequenced in a study of shared clonotypes between healthy human individuals. TCRdb keeps only in-frame clones here, not all; method: immunoSEQ multiplex PCR. The repertoire consists of nearly 750,000 clones, with roughly 72% occurring once and the leading ten covering around 1.8%. The sequencing input was memory CD4+ T cells sorted from blood. This sample's subset: CD45RA-negative fraction. All receptors come from a woman aged 25 to 45 in good health.

The chain joins TRBV7-8 to TRBJ1-1; no firm D call. The CDR3 has 16 residues. Germline-derived CDR1 and CDR2 are SGHVS and FQNEAQ. V lost 7 bases, J lost 0 bases, and 18 bases lay in between. This CDR3 reads CASTRGGLGMNTEAFF. Here the CDR3 DNA reads TGTGCCAGCACCAGAGGCGGGCTAGGGATGAACACTGAAGCTTTCTTT.

The V and J genes are TRBV2 and TRBJ1-5, with D possibly being TRBD1 (5 bases). The CDR3 covers 13 residues. Germline V CDR1 and CDR2: SNHLY, FYNNEI. V gave up 8 bases and J gave up 5 bases, with 13 bases separating them. CDR3 sequence: CASCPGVDQPQHF. In DNA, the CDR3 is TGTGCCAGCTGCCCGGGGGTTGATCAGCCCCAGCATTTT.

Many counts were recorded for this clone. The CDR3, as DNA: TGCGCCAGCAGCGAATTAGCGGGAGGGCCGGTTGGGGCCAACGTCCTGACTTTC. It is translated as CASSELAGGPVGANVLTF. The genes are TRBV5-1 and TRBJ2-6, with 11 bases fitting TRBD2. J gave up 3 bases and V 4 bases, and 9 bases lay outside the gene matches. Germline CDR1 is SGHRS and CDR2 is YFSETQ. The CDR3 has 18 residues.

The chain couples TRBV27 to TRBJ2-4; 7 bases fit TRBD1. Germline V gives CDR1 MNHEY, CDR2 SMNVEV (reference sequence). V lost 1 base, J lost 9 bases, and 9 bases stayed unmatched. The CDR3 contains 15 residues. CDR3 amino acids: CASSLFPQGEFIQYF. The CDR3 nucleotides are TGTGCCAGCAGTTTATTTCCCCAGGGGGAATTCATTCAGTACTTC.

A note on this clone: Given a much more abundant clone one base away, this may be a read error. V and J are TRBV5-5 and TRBJ2-1; no firm D call. The CDR3 loop spans 12 amino acids. The V and J ends lost 1 base and 6 bases respectively, with 5 bases between them. Looked up from germline, CDR1 is SGHKS and CDR2 is YYEKEE (reference sequence). The CDR3 here is CASSLTVNEQFF. The CDR3 DNA follows: TGTGCCAGCAGCTTGACAGTCAATGAGCAGTTCTTC.

The CDR3: CASRVRQAQPQHF. CDR3 DNA: TGTGCCAGCAGAGTGAGACAGGCTCAGCCCCAGCATTTT. This chain connects TRBV28 to TRBJ1-5, with D perhaps matching TRBD1 (6 bases). The CDR3 extends over 13 amino acids. The V and J ends lost 6 bases and 6 bases respectively, with 12 bases between them. The germline CDR1 and CDR2 sequences are MDHEN and SYDVKM. Filled out from reference TRBV28 and TRBJ1-5, the complete variable domain reads DVKVTQSSRYLVKRTGEKVFLECVQDMDHENMFWYRQDPGLGLRLIYFSYDVKMKEKGDIPEGYSVSREKKERFSLILESASTNQTSMYLCASRVRQAQPQHFGDGTRLSIL.

The J gene is TRBJ1-1, the V gene TRBV7-9, with a tentative D call TRBD1 (6 bases). CDR1 is SEHNR and CDR2 is FQNEAQ in the germline V gene (reference sequence). CDR3 length equals 14 residues. Deletions cut 0 bases from V and 11 bases from J, with 16 bases between. The DNA for the CDR3 is TGTGCCAGCAGCTTAGCGGAAGCCAGGGGATATGCTTTCTTT. This gives the protein CASSLAEARGYAFF.

The chain employs TRBV11-3 and TRBJ1-2, with 8 bases identical to TRBD1. V was clipped by 4 bases and J by 7 bases; unmatched bases: 11. The CDR3 loop spans 15 amino acids. Looked up from germline, CDR1 is SGHNT and CDR2 is YENEEA. In DNA, the CDR3 is TGTGCCAGCAGCTCGCGGACAGGGTTGTTGGGTGGCTACACCTTC. It specifies CASSSRTGLLGGYTF. The variable domain in full, completed from reference TRBV11-3 and TRBJ1-2, reads EAGVVQSPRYKIIEKKQPVAFWCNPISGHNTLYWYLQNLGQGPELLIRYENEEAVDDSQLPKDRFSAERLKGVDSTLKIQPAELGDSAVYLCASSSRTGLLGGYTFGSGTRLTVV.

The chain couples TRBV2 to TRBJ1-4, with D possibly being TRBD1 (5 bases). The length of the CDR3 is 14 residues. The germline V and J ends were trimmed by 6 bases and 4 bases, with 12 bases remaining between them. Germline CDR1 and CDR2: SNHLY and FYNNEI. CDR3 nucleotides: TGTGCCAGCAGCGAGGGAGGGGTTAATGAAAAACTGTTTTTT. It encodes CASSEGGVNEKLFF.

This clone was detected only once. V usage is TRBV6-5 and J usage is TRBJ2-5, with TRBD1 matching 9 bases. The DNA end favors TRBJ2-7, so the J call may be wrong. Germline lookup yields CDR1 MNHEY and CDR2 SVGAGI. There are 16 residues in the CDR3. The CDR3 reads CASSYYGTGFSYEQYF. The CDR3 DNA is TGTGCCAGCAGTTACTATGGGACAGGGTTCTCCTACGAGCAGTACTTC.

The chain links TRBV7-2 to TRBJ1-3; D possibly corresponds to TRBD1 (6 bases). Germline V gives CDR1 SGHTA, CDR2 FQGNSA. V was shortened by 1 base and J by 1 base, with 11 bases between the two germline ends. The CDR3 totals 16 residues. The CDR3 here is CASSLGTGWSGNTIYF. CDR3 nucleotide sequence: TGTGCCAGCAGCTTAGGAACAGGGTGGTCTGGAAACACCATATATTTT.

This clone turned up a few times. This sequence joins TRBV7-9 and TRBJ2-1; 7 bases match TRBD2. CDR1 is SEHNR and CDR2 is FQNEAQ in the germline V gene (reference sequence). The trim removed 8 bases at V and 10 bases at J, leaving 5 bases unmatched. The CDR3 runs 11 residues. CDR3 bases: TGTGCCAGCGGGGAGGGAAGCGAGCAGTTCTTC. Translated, it gives CASGEGSEQFF.

Only a few counts were recorded for this clone. This rearrangement joins TRBV29-1 to TRBJ1-2, with unresolved D. V was cut by 7 bases and J by 2 bases, with 11 bases left in between. CDR3 length equals 12 residues. The V gene's germline CDR1 is SQVTM and CDR2 ANQGSEA. Here the CDR3 reads CSAVDLNYGYTF. DNA for the CDR3: TGCAGCGCCGTAGACCTGAACTATGGCTACACCTTC.

The V call is TRBV6-6, the J call TRBJ2-6; D may match TRBD1 or TRBD2 (5 bases each). The germline V gene encodes CDR1 MNHNY and CDR2 SVGAGI (reference sequence). V lost 2 bases to trimming and J lost 0 bases, with 8 bases between them. The CDR3 covers 16 residues. The CDR3 DNA is TGTGCCAGCAGTTACGGGACGGACTCTGGGGCCAACGTCCTGACTTTC. Its protein is CASSYGTDSGANVLTF.

V usage is TRBV18 and J usage is TRBJ2-2; D might be TRBD1 (5 bases). Germline-derived CDR1 and CDR2 are KGHSH and LQKENI. The V and J ends lost 3 bases and 4 bases respectively, with 9 bases between them. The CDR3 totals 14 residues. CDR3 coding DNA: TGTGCCAGCTCACCCATCCAGGGCACCGGGGAGCTGTTTTTT. Translated, it gives CASSPIQGTGELFF.

J is TRBJ2-1 and V is TRBV5-8, with D possibly being TRBD1 (5 bases). The V gene's germline CDR1 is SGHTS and CDR2 YDEGEE. The CDR3 has 16 amino acids. V was clipped by 0 bases and J by 6 bases, with 16 bases between them. The CDR3 nucleotides read TGTGCCAGCAGCTTGGGGACCAGGGCTACTGGCAATGAGCAGTTCTTC. Its translation is CASSLGTRATGNEQFF.

The chain uses TRBV7-9 and TRBJ1-1; 7 bases match TRBD1. The CDR3 runs to 15 residues. The V segment lost 5 bases and the J segment 0 bases; nucleotides outside the gene matches: 6. Germline loops: CDR1 SEHNR, CDR2 FQNEAQ (reference sequence). CDR3 region: CASSHGQDLNTEAFF. The CDR3 region has the DNA TGTGCCAGCAGCCACGGACAGGATTTGAACACTGAAGCTTTCTTT.